This T cell receptor (beta chain) was recovered during a study of blood T cells in healthy people across ages. Study at large: Capturing about one barcoded beta molecule per two T cells was achieved by template switching. Study-wide results and caveats: Estimates of total diversity, which came from one million sequenced T cells, were considered to be underestimates. The long-lived group displayed more naive CD4+ cells, plus higher diversity, than the aged donors did.

Concerning this clonotype: Its antigen remains unknown.

Each sample provided at least 5 micrograms of extracted total RNA. The CDR3 is made up of 15 amino acids. V was trimmed by 0 bases and J by 4 bases, leaving 9 bases between them. Primers used in a second PCR of about 6 to 11 cycles were a sample-barcoded 5' primer and a J-beta primer mix. TCRdb reanalysed the 5' RACE reads using MiXCR and keeps one entry per CDR3 protein. The sample records 850,000 to 1,000,000 distinct CDR3 sequences, approximately 49% being singletons. The sample comprised blood. The receptor was derived from a man under 40 in good health. The J gene is TRBJ1-4, the V gene TRBV12-3 or TRBV12-4, with a possible D match to TRBD1 (5 bases). Here the CDR3 reads CASSLAQGVNEKLFF. The CDR3 DNA follows: TGTGCCAGCAGTTTAGCCCAGGGCGTTAATGAAAAACTGTTTTTT.